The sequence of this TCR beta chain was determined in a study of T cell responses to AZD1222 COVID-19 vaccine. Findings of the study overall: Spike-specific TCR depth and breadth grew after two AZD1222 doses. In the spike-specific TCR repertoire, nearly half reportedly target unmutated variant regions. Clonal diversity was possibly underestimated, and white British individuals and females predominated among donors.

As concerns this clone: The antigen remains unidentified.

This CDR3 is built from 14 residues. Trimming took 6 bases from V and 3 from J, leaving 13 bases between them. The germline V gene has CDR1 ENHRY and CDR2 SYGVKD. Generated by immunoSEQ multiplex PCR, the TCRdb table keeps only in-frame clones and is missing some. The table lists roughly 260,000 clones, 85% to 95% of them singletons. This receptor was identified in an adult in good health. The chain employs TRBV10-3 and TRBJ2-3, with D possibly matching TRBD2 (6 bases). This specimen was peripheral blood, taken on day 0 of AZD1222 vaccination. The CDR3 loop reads CAIRATSFTDTQYF. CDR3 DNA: TGTGCCATCAGAGCCACTAGCTTTACAGATACGCAGTATTTT.